This T cell receptor beta chain was captured by sequencing in a study of control samples from healthy donors and cancer patients. Only in-frame clones appear in the TCRdb table, and some are missing; sequencing was by immunoSEQ multiplex PCR. The repertoire table contains roughly 200,000 clones. Trimming left V 4 bases short and J 1 base short, with 8 bases between. The V gene's germline CDR1 is SGHRS and CDR2 YFSETQ. The CDR3 length is 13 residues. The receptor was derived from a woman between 25 and 40 years old in good health. What was sequenced was blood. The chain couples TRBV5-1 to TRBJ1-1; D ambiguous. Here the CDR3 DNA reads TGCGCCAGCAGCCCCGGGGAGAACACTGAAGCTTTCTTT. Its translation: CASSPGENTEAFF.